This TCR beta chain was retrieved from a study of Graves' ophthalmopathy and Graves' hyperthyroidism. TCR beta CDR3 regions were amplified from RNA transcripts. Following a first-round RT-PCR that used HTBI primers, a second-round multiplex PCR was carried out. TCRdb passed the multiplex PCR reads through MiXCR, listing each CDR3 protein once. The sample yields around 1,000,000 distinct CDR3 sequences, 35% to 45% seen once. General study findings and limits: Both an approximately 70% sensitivity and an approximately 72% specificity characterized the model's predictions of ophthalmopathy progression. Cross-validated, the 13-signature model showed 87.88%/81.08% sensitivity/specificity, and 80%/75% in the test set.

The CDR3 is made up of 16 amino acids. Germline V gene data show CDR1 as SEHNR and CDR2 as FQNEAQ (reference sequence). J gave up 6 bases and V 5 bases, and 8 bases lay outside the gene matches. This clonotype was found a few times. What it recognizes is unknown. Ages of hyperthyroidism patients ran from 18 to 65, and their diagnoses were new, under 2 months' duration. Other autoimmune diseases, uncontrolled infections, pregnancy or lactation ruled patients out of participation. This clonotype originated in an adult man with Graves' hyperthyroidism. Sequenced: peripheral blood or thyroid tissue (not recorded which). The chain employs TRBV7-9 and TRBJ2-2, with 11 bases matching TRBD2. The CDR3 sequence: CASSPPTSGVAGELFF. The DNA for the CDR3 is TGTGCCAGCAGCCCACCGACTAGCGGGGTAGCCGGGGAGCTGTTTTTT.